The entry below gives a single T cell receptor (beta chain) sequence along with its context. The antigen remains unidentified. One end of the junction varies from germline; a read error may be responsible. CD45RO-negative cells were positively selected for CCR7, leaving out terminally differentiated effector memory CD45RA+ cells. The data belong to a study of shared clonotypes between healthy human individuals. Overall study results and limits: Investigators expected sequencing depth to affect clonotype sharing among donors. Naive subsets generally exceeded memory subsets in estimated richness.

Only in-frame clones appear in the TCRdb table, and some are missing; sequencing was by immunoSEQ multiplex PCR. The table has some 2 million clones, roughly 94% seen once. The sample taken for sequencing was naive CD8+ T cells sorted from blood. The sequence came from a man between 18 and 29 years old in good health.

CDR3 in amino acids: CASSPRQGAYNEQFF. Written as DNA, the CDR3 is TGTGCTAGCAGCCCCCGACAGGGGGCCTACAATGAGCAGTTCTTC. The V and J genes are TRBV7-7 and TRBJ2-1; 9 bases are a match to TRBD1. Germline V gene data show CDR1 as SSHAT and CDR2 as FNYEAQ (reference sequence). CDR3 length equals 15 residues.